The T cell receptor (beta chain) described here comes from a study of vaccination and CD4 T cells after COVID-19. Study-level information: Six male and four female convalescents took part, two of them Hispanic. Post-COVID draws came a median approximately 100 days after diagnosis (range 35 to 161). At a median approximately 72 days (range 14 to 241) after dose two, post-vaccine samples were obtained.

The Oncomine TCR Beta short-read assay was what sequenced the DNA obtained from cultured CD4+ T cells. One entry per CDR3 protein, called by TCRdb with MiXCR from the PCR reads. The sample shows 15,000 to 20,000 distinct CDR3 sequences, about 40% of them seen only once. J was trimmed by 7 bases and V by 5 bases; bases with no gene match: 5. The CDR3 has 14 residues. The germline gives CDR1 LNHDA, CDR2 SQIVND (reference sequence). Only a few counts were recorded for this clonotype. The antigen remains unidentified. The treatment denotes: approximately 11-day PBMC culture with coronavirus spike peptide pools or control peptides (ViraFEST assay). Dates of positive PCR ran from March to December 2020, before US Alpha, Beta and Delta variants.

The source material was CD4+ T cells from blood, cultured in vitro, sampled before SARS-CoV-2 vaccination. The chain links TRBV19 to TRBJ1-5; TRBD1 agrees at 10 bases. The receptor was isolated from a human donor who had recovered from COVID-19. The CDR3: CASSSETGGQPQHF. As DNA, the CDR3 is TGTGCCAGTAGTTCAGAGACAGGGGGCCAGCCCCAGCATTTT.